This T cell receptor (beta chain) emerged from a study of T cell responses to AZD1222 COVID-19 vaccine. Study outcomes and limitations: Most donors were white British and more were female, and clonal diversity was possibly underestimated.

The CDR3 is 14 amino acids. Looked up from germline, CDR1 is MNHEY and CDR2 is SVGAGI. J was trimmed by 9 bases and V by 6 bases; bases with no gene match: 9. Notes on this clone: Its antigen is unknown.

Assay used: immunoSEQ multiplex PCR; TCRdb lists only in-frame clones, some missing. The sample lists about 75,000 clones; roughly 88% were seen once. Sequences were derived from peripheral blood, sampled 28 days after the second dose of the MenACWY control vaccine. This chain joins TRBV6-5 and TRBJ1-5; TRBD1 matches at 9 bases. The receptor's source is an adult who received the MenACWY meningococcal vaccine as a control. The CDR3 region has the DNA TGTGCCAGCAGACCAGGGACAGGGAGAGGGCCCCAGCATTTT. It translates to CASRPGTGRGPQHF.